This TCR beta chain was obtained from a study of shared clonotypes between healthy human individuals (dated by TCRdb to the early 2020s). Some background on the complete study: The cohort included three men and two women between 18 and 49 years of age. Leukapheresis yielded between about 0.85 and 10 billion PBMCs per donor. To estimate repertoire size and how much clonotypes are shared between individuals, the study performed deep sequencing of blood TCR repertoires from a few healthy adults. Per donor, three plates each were used for CD4 naive and CD4 memory, two for CD8 naive, and one for CD8 memory. Different laboratories and diverse techniques were used to prepare libraries and sequence TCR repertoires, to increase sequencing depth and limit assay-specific biases.

Here is what the overall study found, with its caveats: Sampling was restricted to blood, and TCR repertoires in tissues likely differ from the TCR repertoires found in blood. The genetic and exposure-history diversity represented was limited by the small number of donors. Pairwise subsampling indicated that sequencing depth was expected to affect the degree of clonotype sharing among donors. Across four donors, 5% to 6% of naive CD4, more than 3% of naive CD8, 2.3% of memory CD4, and under 0.45% of memory CD8 clonotypes were shared. Naive subsets generally had larger estimated clonotype richness than memory subsets. Even with the large sequencing depth, rarefaction of the sorted-subset datasets indicated that sequencing was incomplete. Clonotypes shared by all four sorted-subset donors showed higher generation probabilities than non-shared clonotypes.

This clone was seen once. The specificity of this receptor is unknown. No base quality values were provided; no much bigger clone lies one nucleotide off. The sample holds other DNA sequences that translate to the same CDR3. Using the deep immunoSEQ assay, multiplex PCR amplified TCR CDR3 regions from genomic DNA. Extracted genomic DNA from each cell subset was distributed evenly across all wells of several immunoSEQ 96-well plates, and each plate was treated as a replicate. For sorted subsets, each replicate PCR was loaded with about 0.2 ug genomic DNA, equivalent to some 27,000 T cell genomes. Purified libraries were quantified with a Qubit 3.0 fluorometer, sized on a Bioanalyzer 2100, and re-quantified with the KAPA Library Quantification kit. Every immunoSEQ 96-well plate was sequenced on a separate single-read 150-cycle Illumina NextSeq 550 flow cell. Regarding the original processing steps: Because only junctional sequences without quality scores were contained in the immunoSEQ output, filtering matching that applied to full-length reads could not be performed. Sequences were annotated with PyIR, a Python wrapper for IgBLAST v1.9, using IMGT germline references to assign V/J genes and CDR3. Reads were filtered out if the reads had weak V/J assignments (E-value above 1e-6), no CDR3, stop codons, out-of-frame junctions, or ambiguous translated residues. V3J clonotypes were defined as sequences sharing the same inferred V gene, J gene, and CDR3 amino acid sequence. Percentage overlap between repertoires was calculated by dividing the number of shared unique clonotypes by the size of the smaller repertoire. Repertoire richness was assessed with RTK rarefaction, the Chao1 estimator, and Recon v2.1 estimates of unobserved clonotypes. For all TCRbeta clonotypes obtained by the gDNA method from four donors, generation probabilities were computed with OLGA. Held by TCRdb, this immuneACCESS table contains in-frame sequences only and omits some clones. Under half of the omission traces to an unresolved V gene where checked; the cause of the rest is unknown. V, J and clone size were drawn from that table, and D and trimming were deduced from the DNA. This sample gives 730,000 or so clones in total; approximately 79% of them show up just once. The biggest ten clones account for 1.5% to 2% of the sample.

The donors were healthy, HIV-negative adults with no recently reported acute infections or vaccinations. Only Caucasian adults living in Nashville, Tennessee, USA were represented among the donors. CD4+ T cells were enriched by magnetic negative selection, after which naive cells were positively selected on CD45RA and the negative fraction was taken as the memory subset. After blood collection by leukapheresis, PBMCs were isolated using Ficoll-Histopaque density gradient centrifugation and then cryopreserved in the vapor phase of liquid nitrogen. Analytical flow cytometry was used to check the purity and quantity of each magnetically sorted T cell population. Each sorted fraction had its genomic DNA isolated and then quantified by UV absorbance on a Nanodrop 2000c. This clonotype was obtained from a woman aged 25 to 39 in good health. The specimen was memory CD4+ T cells sorted from blood. The cell subset or site label on this specimen signifies: CD45RA-negative fraction.

The CDR3 loop reads CASSPEDSNQPQHF. The DNA reads TGTGCCAGCTCACCGGAGGATAGCAATCAGCCCCAGCATTTT. The chain was built from TRBV18 and TRBJ1-5; confidence is insufficient to name the D gene. At the junction V is shortened by 3 bases and J by 0 bases, with 6 bases in between. Measured from the cysteine to the phenylalanine, the CDR3 is 14 residues long. Solely the CDR3 DNA is kept, with 42 bases framed from the first base. Looking up the germline V gene yields CDR1 KGHSH and CDR2 LQKENI.